These 16 T cell receptor beta chains share one sample of origin, sequenced in a study of PD-L1 blockade in urothelial cancer (TCRdb year 2017). The method behind the library was the immunoSEQ multiplex PCR assay. TCRdb's version of the immuneACCESS table is confined to in-frame rearrangements and falls short of the full clone set. An unresolved V gene accounts for under half of the shortfall where checked; the remainder is of unknown origin. The table for this sample lists about 38,000 clones; around 88% of them were counted only once. About a sixth of the sample goes to the ten largest clones. The sequenced sample was PBMCs, obtained around atezolizumab (anti-PD-L1) treatment. The receptors originated from a man in his sixties with urothelial cancer.

The chain uses TRBV11-2 and TRBJ1-1; D perhaps matches TRBD1 (6 bases). CDR3 size: 13 residues. With 5 bases removed from V and 9 bases from J, the gap between germline ends came to 16 bases. CDR1 is SGHAT, CDR2 FQNNGV, per germline. As DNA, the CDR3 is TGTGCCAGCAGCCCCGGACAGATTAATCAAGCTTTCTTT. Residues: CASSPGQINQAFF.

This clone is a singleton in its sample. The chain couples TRBV29-1 to TRBJ2-2, with 7 bases lining up with TRBD1. This CDR3 is built from 13 residues. From germline, CDR1 is SQVTM and CDR2 ANQGSEA. Trimming cost V 7 bases and J 4 bases; bases outside gene matches: 6. The CDR3 here is CSATTGPTGELFF. CDR3 nucleotides: TGCAGCGCAACGACAGGGCCCACCGGGGAGCTGTTTTTT.

The chain is built from TRBV10-3 and TRBJ1-2; 12 bases are a match to TRBD1. Germline CDR1 ENHRY, CDR2 SYGVKD. The CDR3 is made up of 15 amino acids. V was pared by 3 bases and J by 7 bases, with 6 bases of the junction left unmatched. The CDR3 coding sequence is TGTGCCATCAGTGATACCGGGACAGGGGGCGGTGGCTACACCTTC. This codes for CAISDTGTGGGGYTF.

The rearrangement uses TRBV2 and TRBJ2-7; 7 bases are shared with TRBD1. CDR3 length equals 14 residues. The germline V gene has CDR1 SNHLY and CDR2 FYNNEI. The junction had 9 bases not matched to a gene; V was cut back by 4 bases and J by 6 bases. CDR3 coding DNA: TGTGCCAGCAGTGTAAGACAGGGTCAATCCGAGCAGTACTTC. This gives the protein CASSVRQGQSEQYF. The whole variable domain, filled in from reference TRBV2 and TRBJ2-7, reads EPEVTQTPSHQVTQMGQEVILRCVPISNHLYFYWYRQILGQKVEFLVSFYNNEISEKSEIFDDQFSVERPDGSNFTLKIRSTKLEDSAMYFCASSVRQGQSEQYFGPGTRLTVT.

Note on this clone: A read error may be the cause here, since a much bigger clone is one base away. The genes are TRBV27 and TRBJ2-7; TRBD1 agrees at 10 bases. There are 14 residues in the CDR3. V lost 4 bases, J lost 3 bases, and 3 bases stayed unmatched. Germline CDR1 and CDR2: MNHEY and SMNVEV (reference sequence). CDR3 sequence (DNA): TGTGCCAGCAGTTATAGGACAGGGGGCTACGAGCAGTACTTC. It encodes CASSYRTGGYEQYF.

This rearrangement joins TRBV5-1 to TRBJ2-5; D possibly corresponds to TRBD2 (7 bases). Germline loops: CDR1 SGHRS, CDR2 YFSETQ. V lost 4 bases, J lost 5 bases, and 15 bases lay in between. The CDR3 is 14 amino acids. CDR3 region: CASSLPQGGETQYF. The CDR3 DNA reads as TGCGCCAGCAGCCTACCACAGGGAGGGGAGACCCAGTACTTC.

The rearrangement links TRBV5-1 to TRBJ2-2, with D possibly TRBD1 on 5 matching bases. In germline, CDR1 is SGHRS, CDR2 YFSETQ. V was trimmed by 2 bases and J by 5 bases, leaving 13 bases between them. CDR3 length: 15 amino acids. CDR3 bases: TGCGCCAGCAGCTTTCGACAGTTGCAAACCGGGGAGCTGTTTTTT. Translation gives CASSFRQLQTGELFF.

This rearrangement joins TRBV6-5 to TRBJ2-5; D ambiguous. The V end lost 6 bases, the J end lost 0 bases, and 8 bases lay between the germline ends. Germline V gives CDR1 MNHEY, CDR2 SVGAGI. The CDR3 spans 13 residues. The CDR3, as DNA: TGTGCCAGCAGACACCCGTACCAAGAGACCCAGTACTTC. Translating gives CASRHPYQETQYF.

The V and J genes are TRBV6-5 and TRBJ2-7; the D gene is possibly TRBD2 (5 bases). Trimming cost V 6 bases and J 3 bases, with 12 bases left between them. The CDR3 consists of 13 residues. CDR1 MNHEY and CDR2 SVGAGI come from the germline V gene. CDR3 sequence (DNA): TGTGCCAGCAGGCGCCCGGGGAGCTACGAGCAGTACTTC. Its protein product is CASRRPGSYEQYF.

The chain links TRBV25-1 to TRBJ1-4; no clear D. Germline assignment: CDR1 MGHDK and CDR2 SYGVNS. The CDR3 runs 13 residues. The V end was cut by 5 bases, the J end by 2 bases, with 6 bases between. In nucleotides, the CDR3 is TGTGCCAGCAGTCGGGTTACTAATGAAAAACTGTTTTTT. Its protein product is CASSRVTNEKLFF.

V and J are TRBV6-1 and TRBJ1-6, with 10 bases that match TRBD1. The junction had 8 bases not matched to a gene; V was cut back by 6 bases and J by 9 bases. From germline, CDR1 is MNHNS and CDR2 SASEGT. The CDR3 contains 15 residues. CDR3 nucleotide sequence: TGTGCCAGCAGGCTGAGGACAGGGGGTTTTTCACCCCTCCACTTT. Translation: CASRLRTGGFSPLHF.

This clone has just one count. The chain joins TRBV28 to TRBJ1-1; TRBD1 matches 9 bases. The CDR3 spans 14 residues. Germline CDR1 MDHEN, CDR2 SYDVKM. Trimming at V came to 7 bases and at J to 4 bases, leaving 7 bases not matched to a gene. CDR3 nucleotide sequence: TGTGCCAGCAAGGGACAGGGCGGCGGCACTGAAGCTTTCTTT. This sequence encodes CASKGQGGGTEAFF.

The chain links TRBV7-9 to TRBJ1-2, with 7 positions matching TRBD1. Germline CDR1 is SEHNR and CDR2 is FQNEAQ (reference sequence). This CDR3 has 12 amino acids. With V trimmed by 5 bases and J by 8 bases, 5 bases remained unmatched. The CDR3 bases are TGTGCCAGCAGCCTACGACAGGGCGGCTACACCTTC. It codes for CASSLRQGGYTF.

The chain recombines TRBV5-1 with TRBJ2-5; D perhaps matches TRBD2 (6 bases). CDR3 length: 14 amino acids. V lost 0 bases to trimming and J lost 5 bases, with 11 bases between them. CDR1 and CDR2 (germline): SGHRS, YFSETQ. CDR3: CASSLEPGLETQYF. DNA of the CDR3: TGCGCCAGCAGCTTGGAACCGGGACTGGAGACCCAGTACTTC.

V and J are TRBV7-6 and TRBJ2-7; 13 bases match TRBD2. Unmatched junction bases numbered 9, after V lost 1 base and J lost 6 bases. Germline-derived CDR1 and CDR2 are SGHVS and FNYEAQ. The CDR3 is 17 residues long. CDR3 region: CASSLETSGRIPPEQYF. The DNA for the CDR3 is TGTGCCAGCAGCTTAGAGACTAGCGGGAGGATCCCGCCCGAGCAGTACTTC.

The rearrangement uses TRBV4-3 and TRBJ2-7, with 9 bases aligning to TRBD1. The J segment lost 8 bases and the V segment lost 3 bases, leaving 17 bases of the junction unmatched. The CDR3 has 17 residues. Per germline, CDR1 LGHNA and CDR2 YSLEER. CDR3 nucleotide sequence: TGCGCCAGCAGCCAGTCTAGCAATACGCTCACAGGGGGCAAGCAGTACTTC. As protein: CASSQSSNTLTGGKQYF.